Listed here are 29 T cell receptor beta chains from one sample, sequenced in a study of T cell responses to AZD1222 COVID-19 vaccine (dated by TCRdb to the early 2020s). The sample's time point label, in plain terms: baseline before first vaccination. In light of the paper, this sample's treatment or condition label describes: meningococcal conjugate vaccine given as trial control. Libraries came from the immunoSEQ multiplex PCR assay. TCRdb obtained this table from immuneACCESS and retained in-frame rearrangements with V and J assigned. These tables miss some clones; where compared with another copy, unresolved V genes account for less than half of the shortfall, and the remainder is unexplained. The sample yields more than 70,000 clones; around 90% were counted once. The top ten hold more than 4.5% of the sample. The sample was peripheral blood, taken on day 0 of MenACWY control vaccination. The receptors were sampled from an adult in good health.

The chain couples TRBV3-1 (or the pseudogene TRBV3-2) to TRBJ1-2; 7 bases are shared with TRBD1. This CDR3 is 14 amino acids long. Germline CDR1 reads LGHDT; CDR2 reads YNNKEL (reference sequence). V lost 6 bases to trimming and J lost 4 bases; unmatched junction nucleotides: 8. CDR3 nucleotides: TGTGCCAGCAGAGATTTGGACAGGACCTATGGCTACACCTTC. Translation: CASRDLDRTYGYTF.

The genes are TRBV5-1 and TRBJ2-2; 9 positions agree with TRBD1. Germline V gene data show CDR1 as SGHRS and CDR2 as YFSETQ. The CDR3 length is 16 residues. The V segment lost 2 bases and the J segment 5 bases; nucleotides outside the gene matches: 7. For the CDR3, the DNA is TGCGCCAGCAGCTTACGACAGGGGGGCCTGACCGGGGAGCTGTTTTTT. Amino acid sequence: CASSLRQGGLTGELFF.

V usage is TRBV5-6 and J usage is TRBJ1-4; TRBD1 aligns across 7 bases. This CDR3 is built from 14 residues. V shed 10 bases and J 5 bases; nucleotides not matched to a gene: 11. Germline V lookup: CDR1 SGHDT, CDR2 YYEEEE. The CDR3 bases are TGTGCCGGAAGCCGTGGGACAGCAAATGAAAAACTGTTTTTT. It specifies CAGSRGTANEKLFF.

CDR3 coding DNA: TGTGCCAGCAGCCACGTAAGCGGGGGCGACACTGAAGCTTTCTTT. It specifies CASSHVSGGDTEAFF. V and J are TRBV4-2 and TRBJ1-1, with D maybe TRBD1 (6 bases). The CDR3 sequence is 15 residues long. Trimming took 3 bases from V and 3 from J, leaving 14 bases between them. CDR1 is LGHNA, CDR2 YNFKEQ, per germline.

The chain joins TRBV25-1 to TRBJ1-1; D gene unclear. Trimming left V 3 bases short and J 8 bases short, with 10 bases between. Germline V gives CDR1 MGHDK, CDR2 SYGVNS. The CDR3 runs 12 residues. DNA of the CDR3: TGTGCCAGCAGTGACCCAGGTCAGGAAGCTTTCTTT. It codes for CASSDPGQEAFF.

The rearrangement joins TRBV4-3 to TRBJ1-2, with a weak D call TRBD1 (6 bases). From germline, CDR1 is LGHNA and CDR2 YSLEER. The V gene lost 0 bases and the J gene lost 8 bases, with 16 bases spanning the gap. This CDR3 region has 15 residues. The CDR3 sequence is CASSQDIGQPMGYTF. The CDR3 region has the DNA TGCGCCAGCAGCCAAGATATCGGACAGCCTATGGGCTACACCTTC.

The chain recombines TRBV5-6 with TRBJ1-2; the D gene is possibly TRBD1 (5 bases). This CDR3 has 13 amino acids. Trimming shortened V by 3 bases and J by 7 bases, and 13 bases separated the two germline ends. Germline loops: CDR1 SGHDT, CDR2 YYEEEE. CDR3: CASSSSRVSGYTF. The DNA for the CDR3 is TGTGCCAGCAGCTCCTCCAGGGTTTCTGGCTACACCTTC.

The table lists this clone with a count of one. The V call is TRBV15, the J call TRBJ1-2, with 9 positions matching TRBD1. Looked up from germline, CDR1 is LNHNV and CDR2 is YYDKDF (reference sequence). V was clipped by 5 bases and J by 7 bases; unmatched bases: 11. The length of the CDR3 is 15 residues. CDR3 sequence (DNA): TGTGCCACCAGCCCTCACAGGGGGCTGGGGGCTGGCTACACCTTC. Protein product: CATSPHRGLGAGYTF.

This clone was recorded once. The gene calls are TRBV7-8 and TRBJ1-1; D possibly corresponds to TRBD1 (5 bases). The CDR3 extends over 14 amino acids. V lost 7 bases and J 1 base, leaving 13 bases between the germline ends. Per the germline V gene, CDR1 is SGHVS and CDR2 is FQNEAQ. CDR3 amino acids: CASTGRRGNTEAFF. As DNA, the CDR3 is TGTGCCAGCACGGGACGGAGAGGGAACACTGAAGCTTTCTTT.

The rearrangement joins TRBV3-1 (or the pseudogene TRBV3-2) to TRBJ2-2; 7 nucleotides match TRBD2. This CDR3 is built from 14 residues. V lost 3 bases to trimming and J lost 4 bases; unmatched junction nucleotides: 2. Germline lookup yields CDR1 LGHDT and CDR2 YNNKEL (reference sequence). This CDR3 reads CASSQGGSTGELFF. The CDR3 DNA is TGTGCCAGCAGCCAGGGCGGGAGCACCGGGGAGCTGTTTTTT.

The genes are TRBV24-1 and TRBJ2-1; D is possibly TRBD1 (5 bases). V gave up 4 bases and J gave up 13 bases, with 16 bases separating them. Germline CDR1 and CDR2: KGHDR and SFDVKD. The CDR3 covers 13 residues. CDR3 residues: CATSDRSGAVQFF. In DNA form, the CDR3 reads TGTGCCACCAGTGACCGAAGTGGGGCCGTTCAGTTCTTC.

The V call is TRBV5-5, the J call TRBJ1-1; D is unclear. This CDR3 spans 14 amino acids. V was shortened by 1 base and J by 7 bases, with 14 bases between the two germline ends. Looked up from germline, CDR1 is SGHKS and CDR2 is YYEKEE (reference sequence). The CDR3 coding sequence is TGTGCCAGCAGCTTGACAGAGGTTTTATATGAAGCTTTCTTT. Encoded protein: CASSLTEVLYEAFF.

This chain links TRBV6-5 with TRBJ2-1, with D unclear. The CDR3 consists of 11 residues. Germline CDR1 is MNHEY and CDR2 is SVGAGI. V was pared by 7 bases and J by 4 bases, with 5 bases between. The CDR3 reads CASKLYNEQFF. The DNA of the CDR3 is TGTGCCAGCAAGCTTTACAATGAGCAGTTCTTC.

The V call is TRBV7-9, the J call TRBJ1-6; 7 nucleotides line up with TRBD1. J gave up 7 bases and V 5 bases, and 8 bases lay outside the gene matches. The CDR3 totals 15 residues. Germline values: CDR1 SEHNR, CDR2 FQNEAQ (reference sequence). CDR3 in amino acids: CASSLGTVGNSPLHF. Written as DNA, the CDR3 is TGTGCCAGCAGCCTCGGGACAGTGGGGAATTCACCCCTCCACTTT.

V and J are TRBV3-1 (or the pseudogene TRBV3-2) and TRBJ1-2; D is perhaps TRBD1 (5 bases). The V end was cut by 1 base, the J end by 6 bases, with 12 bases between. This CDR3 has 14 amino acids. The germline gives CDR1 LGHDT, CDR2 YNNKEL (reference sequence). For the CDR3, the DNA is TGTGCCAGCAGCCAAGGAGTAAGGGGAAATGGCTACACCTTC. Translating gives CASSQGVRGNGYTF.

This chain connects TRBV7-2 to TRBJ1-2; 11 positions match TRBD1. Trimming at V came to 1 base and at J to 2 bases, leaving 9 bases not matched to a gene. The germline CDR1 and CDR2 sequences are SGHTA and FQGNSA. The CDR3 has 18 amino acids. CDR3: CASSLDWTGGRPNYGYTF. The DNA for the CDR3 is TGTGCCAGCAGCTTAGACTGGACAGGGGGCCGGCCGAACTATGGCTACACCTTC.

This rearrangement joins TRBV24-1 to TRBJ1-2; D remains ambiguous. From germline, CDR1 is KGHDR and CDR2 SFDVKD. Trimming left V 12 bases short and J 4 bases short, with 14 bases between. This CDR3 contains 12 residues. Here the CDR3 reads CASGGAGYGYTF. The CDR3 nucleotides read TGTGCCTCCGGCGGCGCGGGCTATGGCTACACCTTC.

The rearrangement joins TRBV11-2 to TRBJ1-3; D is unclear. This CDR3 has 17 amino acids. Trimming cost V 2 bases and J 2 bases, with 16 bases left between them. The germline V gene has CDR1 SGHAT and CDR2 FQNNGV. The CDR3 region is CASSLYMGRQPGNTIYF. The DNA of the CDR3 is TGTGCCAGCAGCTTATACATGGGTCGACAACCTGGAAACACCATATATTTT.

This rearrangement joins TRBV9 to TRBJ1-1; D gene unclear. Germline CDR1 reads SGDLS; CDR2 reads YYNGEE. This CDR3 is 15 amino acids long. Trimming took off 4 bases at V and 5 bases at J, with 18 bases between the two ends. The CDR3 is CASSPKTGRRTEAFF. CDR3 DNA sequence: TGTGCCAGCAGCCCGAAGACGGGGAGGCGGACTGAAGCTTTCTTT.

V is TRBV30 and J is TRBJ1-2, with D possibly TRBD1 on 5 matching bases. This CDR3 comprises 13 residues. Trimming pared 4 bases from V and 5 bases from J, leaving 14 bases between. From germline, CDR1 is GTSNPN and CDR2 SVGIG (reference sequence). CDR3 nucleotides: TGTGCCTGGATAAAGGGAGAGGGGTATGGCTACACCTTC. Translation: CAWIKGEGYGYTF.

J is TRBJ2-3 and V is TRBV5-1; D is undetermined. This CDR3 comprises 13 residues. Per germline, CDR1 SGHRS and CDR2 YFSETQ. Trimming left V 0 bases short and J 5 bases short, with 7 bases between. This CDR3 is CASSLANQDTQYF. The CDR3 DNA reads as TGCGCCAGCAGCTTGGCCAATCAAGATACGCAGTATTTT.

This chain connects TRBV28 to TRBJ1-1; maybe TRBD1 (6 bases). The CDR3 loop spans 15 amino acids. Germline assignment: CDR1 MDHEN and CDR2 SYDVKM. The V and J ends lost 5 bases and 4 bases respectively, with 17 bases between them. CDR3 amino acids: CASSQLYRDGTEAFF. The CDR3 coding sequence is TGTGCCAGCAGTCAGCTTTACAGGGATGGCACTGAAGCTTTCTTT.

J is TRBJ1-2 and V is TRBV7-9; 8 positions agree with TRBD1. The CDR3 runs to 14 residues. The germline CDR1 and CDR2 sequences are SEHNR and FQNEAQ (reference sequence). CDR3: CANRGQAFNYGYTF. In DNA, the CDR3 is TGTGCTAACCGGGGACAGGCCTTTAACTATGGCTACACCTTC.

The chain links TRBV29-1 to TRBJ1-1; 8 bases map to TRBD1. CDR3 size: 14 residues. The V segment lost 6 bases and the J segment 3 bases; nucleotides outside the gene matches: 9. From germline, CDR1 is SQVTM and CDR2 ANQGSEA. The DNA of the CDR3 is TGCAGCGTAAGATCAGGGGGCTTTTACACTGAAGCTTTCTTT. Translating gives CSVRSGGFYTEAFF.

The chain joins TRBV6-2 or TRBV6-3 to TRBJ2-7; D gene unclear. Trimming stripped 2 bases from V and 3 bases from J, with 11 bases between. Germline CDR1 and CDR2: MNHEY and SVGEGT. The CDR3 is 14 amino acids. CDR3 DNA sequence: TGTGCCAGCAGTTACCCGTCGAGTCGCTACGAGCAGTACTTC. Translating it yields CASSYPSSRYEQYF.

This chain joins TRBV9 and TRBJ2-5, with D maybe TRBD1 (6 bases). CDR1 and CDR2 from the germline V gene are SGDLS and YYNGEE. The CDR3 runs to 16 residues. V was pared by 2 bases and J by 5 bases, with 19 bases between. CDR3: CASSVGGVGARETQYF. The CDR3, as DNA: TGTGCCAGCAGCGTCGGAGGTGTGGGGGCACGGGAGACCCAGTACTTC. The full variable domain, with the rest looked up from reference TRBV9 and TRBJ2-5, is DSGVTQTPKHLITATGQRVTLRCSPRSGDLSVYWYQQSLDQGLQFLIQYYNGEERAKGNILERFSAQQFPDLHSELNLSSLELGDSALYFCASSVGGVGARETQYFGPGTRLLVL.

The chain couples TRBV19 to TRBJ2-7, with D perhaps TRBD1 or TRBD2 (5 bases each). The CDR3 consists of 14 residues. Germline CDR1 is LNHDA and CDR2 is SQIVND (reference sequence). Trimming left V 9 bases short and J 0 bases short, with 15 bases between. Here the CDR3 reads CARGPRCSSYEQYF. As DNA, the CDR3 is TGTGCCAGGGGACCGCGTTGCAGCTCCTACGAGCAGTACTTC.

The chain employs TRBV16 and TRBJ1-1; 8 nucleotides agree with TRBD1. The CDR3 is 17 amino acids. V gave up 4 bases and J gave up 8 bases; unmatched junction bases: 18. Germline V gene data show CDR1 as KGHSY and CDR2 as FQNENV. The chain's CDR3 is CASSLLPPGQAVNEAFF. Written as DNA, the CDR3 is TGTGCCAGCAGCCTCCTCCCCCCGGGACAGGCCGTAAACGAAGCTTTCTTT.

This sequence joins TRBV27 and TRBJ2-7; possible D gene TRBD2, 5 bases. The germline V gene encodes CDR1 MNHEY and CDR2 SMNVEV (reference sequence). The CDR3 contains 14 residues. With 1 base removed from V and 0 bases from J, the gap between germline ends came to 7 bases. The DNA for the CDR3 is TGTGCCAGCAGTTTATGGGGAGACTCCTACGAGCAGTACTTC. It is translated as CASSLWGDSYEQYF.